This TCR beta chain was obtained from a study of CD8+CD57+ T cells in acquired aplastic anemia (dated by TCRdb to 2017 to 2018). Context from the whole study: DNA extracted from sorted CD4+ and CD8+ cells had a mean of approximately 3.5 ug, with a range of about 0.18 to 27.4 ug. CD8+CD57+ expansion was defined as frequency above the mean frequency observed in healthy subjects.

Genomic DNA served as template for TCR beta VDJ combination and CDR3 sequence profiling. TCR repertoire sequencing was run on an Illumina HiSeq 2000. The paper's data handling went like this. Repertoire assessment relied on Simpson's diversity index, CDR3 size and DJ length profiles, and TRBV/TRBJ rearrangement plots. The most abundant DNA sequence in the deep sequencing data was taken as the immunodominant clone. CDR3 amino acid sequences were checked for sharing across subjects and were also compared against the VDJdb database and published repertoires. TCRdb took the public reads, trimmed them with fastp at Q25, ran MiXCR for clone calling and kept in-frame beta chains. For every CDR3 protein sequence, its rows merge into one entry that carries the most common genes and DNA. The authors' filters were not applied to this entry. This sample comprises approximately 300,000 distinct CDR3 sequences, under 60% of them detected only once. 1.3% of the sample belongs to the ten largest clones.

As for this clonotype: The antigen it recognizes is unknown. One base away there is no much larger clone; base qualities are not given.

The patients picked for sequencing were ones in whom flow cytometry had shown an expansion of CD8+CD57+ cells. Every patient had severe acquired aplastic anemia, diagnosed using the International Study of Aplastic Anemia and Agranulocytosis and Camitta criteria. At the time blood was sampled, none of the patients had received any therapy. In this study, sorted CD4+ and CD8+ T cells from the blood of healthy subjects and of severe aplastic anemia patients had their TCR repertoires deep-sequenced. Patients were enrolled under clinicaltrials.gov protocols 00001620, 01623167, 00001397, 00071045, 00081523 and 00961064 in the USA. Ficoll-Paque density gradient centrifugation was used to isolate peripheral blood mononuclear cells. CD4+ and CD8+ T cells were sorted by FACS or magnetic beads before DNA extraction. What the study reported, not specific to this receptor: Patients and healthy controls showed no significant difference in CD8+ Simpson's diversity (P=0.060). Around 28 CD8+ CDR3 sequences were found to be shared between patients and controls, but these sequences appeared to be highly expressed in patients and within the immunodominant clones of the patients.

From the cysteine up to the phenylalanine, the CDR3 has a length of 15 residues. Only the CDR3 part of the read is kept: 45 bases, read in frame from the first base. Looking up the germline V gene (reference sequence) yields CDR1 SGHNT and CDR2 YYREEE. V is cut by 4 bases and J by 8 bases, and the space between the germline ends is 21 bases. This receptor was taken from a human donor with aplastic anemia. The V gene is TRBV5-4 and the J gene is TRBJ1-1; the best D guess is TRBD1, with 6 bases matching. Sequenced sample: sorted CD4+, CD8+, or CD8+CD57+ T cells (not recorded which) from PBMCs. The nucleotides read TGTGCCAGCAGCCAGGGAGGGGGACCAAATGAGGAAGCTTTCTTT. This codes for CASSQGGGPNEEAFF.